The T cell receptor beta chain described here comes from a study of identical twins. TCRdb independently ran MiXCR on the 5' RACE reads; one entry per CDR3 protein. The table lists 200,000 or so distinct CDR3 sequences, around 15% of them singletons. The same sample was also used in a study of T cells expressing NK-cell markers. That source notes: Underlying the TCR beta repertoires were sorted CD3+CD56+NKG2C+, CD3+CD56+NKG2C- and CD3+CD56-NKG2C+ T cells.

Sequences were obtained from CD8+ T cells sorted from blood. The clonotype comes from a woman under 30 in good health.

The CDR3 DNA reads as TGCAGTGCGCGTCAAGAAAACAAGTGGCCTGAAGCTTTCTTT. Protein product: CSARQENKWPEAFF. The chain has TRBV20-1 and TRBJ1-1; no firm D call. The CDR3 runs to 14 residues. Trimming took 6 bases from V and 6 from J, leaving 20 bases between them. Germline V gene sequence: CDR1 DFQATT, CDR2 SNEGSKA (reference sequence).